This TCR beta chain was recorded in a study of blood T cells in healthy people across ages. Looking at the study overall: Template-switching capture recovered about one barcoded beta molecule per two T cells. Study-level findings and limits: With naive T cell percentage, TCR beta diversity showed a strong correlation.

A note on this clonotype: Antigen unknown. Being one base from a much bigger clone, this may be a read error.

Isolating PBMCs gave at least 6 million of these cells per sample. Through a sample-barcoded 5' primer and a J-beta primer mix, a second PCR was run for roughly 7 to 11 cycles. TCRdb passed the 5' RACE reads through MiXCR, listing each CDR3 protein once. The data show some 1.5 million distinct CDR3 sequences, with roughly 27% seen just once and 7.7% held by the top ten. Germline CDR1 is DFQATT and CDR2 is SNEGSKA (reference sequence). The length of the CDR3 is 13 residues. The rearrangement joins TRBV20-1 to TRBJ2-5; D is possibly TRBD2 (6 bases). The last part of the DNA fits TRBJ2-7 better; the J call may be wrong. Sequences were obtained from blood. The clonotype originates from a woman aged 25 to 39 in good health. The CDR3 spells CGTLARSSYEQYF. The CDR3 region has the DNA TGCGGTACTCTAGCGAGGTCCTCCTACGAGCAGTACTTC.